These 22 T cell receptor beta chains share one sample of origin, sequenced in a study of blood T cells in healthy people across ages. The authors ran a second PCR of roughly 7 to 11 cycles using a sample-barcoded 5' primer and a J-beta primer mix. TCRdb reanalysed the 5' RACE reads using MiXCR and keeps one entry per CDR3 protein. The sample includes 1.5 million to 2 million distinct CDR3 sequences, 30% to 40% of them seen just once. The specimen sequenced was blood. The receptors were sampled from a woman aged 30 to 39 in good health.

This clonotype was counted between two and nine times. This chain joins TRBV2 and TRBJ2-3; TRBD1 aligns across 7 bases. CDR1 is SNHLY and CDR2 is FYNNEI in the germline V gene. The CDR3 has 14 amino acids. V was clipped by 7 bases and J by 3 bases; unmatched bases: 7. This CDR3 reads CASMGRGTTDTQYF. The DNA for the CDR3 is TGTGCCAGCATGGGCAGGGGGACAACAGATACGCAGTATTTT.

This clonotype was found many times. V is TRBV4-1 and J is TRBJ2-1, with D perhaps given as TRBD1 or TRBD2 (5 bases each). The length of the CDR3 is 15 residues. Trimming removed 4 bases at V and 3 bases at J, with 13 bases between. The germline CDR1 and CDR2 sequences are MGHRA and YSYEKL. The CDR3 spells CASSLLRGSYNEQFF. As DNA, the CDR3 is TGCGCCAGCAGCCTCCTGAGGGGAAGCTACAATGAGCAGTTCTTC.

The chain uses TRBV6-6 and TRBJ2-3; D gene ambiguous. Germline CDR1 reads MNHNY; CDR2 reads SVGAGI (reference sequence). Trimming took 2 bases from V and 1 from J, leaving 10 bases between them. This CDR3 spans 15 amino acids. The CDR3 DNA reads TGTGCCAGCAGTTACACAGAACCGCGCACAGATACGCAGTATTTT. Its protein product is CASSYTEPRTDTQYF.

The chain links TRBV2 to TRBJ2-7; D is uncertain. V lost 6 bases to trimming and J lost 1 base, with 16 bases between them. Germline lookup yields CDR1 SNHLY and CDR2 FYNNEI. The CDR3 runs to 15 residues. The DNA of the CDR3 is TGTGCCAGCAGAATTTTGGTTCCTTCTTCCTACGAGCAGTACTTC. Its protein product is CASRILVPSSYEQYF. The full variable domain, rest sourced from reference TRBV2 and TRBJ2-7, is EPEVTQTPSHQVTQMGQEVILRCVPISNHLYFYWYRQILGQKVEFLVSFYNNEISEKSEIFDDQFSVERPDGSNFTLKIRSTKLEDSAMYFCASRILVPSSYEQYFGPGTRLTVT.

V is TRBV20-1 and J is TRBJ2-7; D not certain. The CDR3 runs to 14 residues. Trimming cost V 1 base and J 1 base, with 11 bases left between them. Germline V CDR1 and CDR2: DFQATT, SNEGSKA (reference sequence). The DNA of the CDR3 is TGCAGTGCTAGAGGGGCAGAGAGGTCCTACGAGCAGTACTTC. Encoded protein: CSARGAERSYEQYF.

This clonotype has a handful of counts. V gene TRBV7-2 combines with J gene TRBJ2-7; 10 bases fit TRBD1. The germline V gene encodes CDR1 SGHTA and CDR2 FQGNSA. This CDR3 has 16 residues. J lost 2 bases, V lost 3 bases, and 7 bases had no gene match. As DNA, the CDR3 is TGTGCCAGCAGCTTGTTGTTCGGGACAGGGGCCTACGAGCAGTACTTC. Translated: CASSLLFGTGAYEQYF.

The table lists this clonotype with a few counts. This chain links TRBV5-1 with TRBJ2-7; TRBD1 matches 7 bases. Losses at the gene ends were 3 bases for V and 6 bases for J; bases not matched to a gene: 9. The CDR3 has 14 residues. The germline CDR1 and CDR2 sequences are SGHRS and YFSETQ. Here the CDR3 reads CASSSGQSGSEQYF. DNA of the CDR3: TGCGCCAGCAGCTCGGGACAGTCCGGGTCCGAGCAGTACTTC.

Comments on this clonotype: This may be a read error, as it is one base from a much larger clone. The V gene is TRBV24-1, the J gene TRBJ2-3, with D tentatively TRBD2 (6 bases). The CDR3 runs 14 residues. Per germline, CDR1 KGHDR and CDR2 SFDVKD. CDR3 sequence reads: CASSERGKTDTQYF. The CDR3 DNA follows: TGTGCCTCCAGCGAACGCGGGAAGACAGATACGCAGTATTTT.

In the case of this clonotype: A read error is the likely source, as a far larger clone sits one nucleotide away. The chain uses TRBV5-1 and TRBJ2-7; 12 bases line up with TRBD1. The CDR3 consists of 14 residues. CDR1 and CDR2 (germline): SGHRS, YFSETQ. The CDR3 DNA sequence: TGCGCCAGCAGCTCGGGACAGGGGGCCTACGAGCGGTACTTC. This encodes CASSSGQGAYERYF.

This clonotype has only a few counts. V and J are TRBV30 and TRBJ2-6; 8 bases align to TRBD2. Germline V lookup: CDR1 GTSNPN, CDR2 SVGIG (reference sequence). The J segment lost 12 bases and the V segment lost 6 bases, leaving 4 bases of the junction unmatched. The CDR3 totals 11 residues. The CDR3 DNA is TGTGCCTGCTACGGGGGGGGCGTCCTGACTTTC. Translated, it gives CACYGGGVLTF.

This chain connects TRBV5-1 to TRBJ1-2, with D tentatively TRBD1 (6 bases). This CDR3 is built from 15 residues. Deletions cut 4 bases from V and 2 bases from J, with 15 bases between. The germline V gene encodes CDR1 SGHRS and CDR2 YFSETQ. The CDR3 DNA sequence: TGCGCCAGCAGCCGAGAGGGGGGGCAAAACTATGGCTACACCTTC. This gives the protein CASSREGGQNYGYTF.

For this clonotype: Compared with germline, one end of the junction differs, possibly owing to a read error. J is TRBJ2-3 and V is TRBV6-6; the D is unclear. The CDR3 sequence is 13 residues long. Germline loops: CDR1 MNHNY, CDR2 SVGAGI (reference sequence). The CDR3 nucleotides read TGTGCTAGCAGTTACTCCACAGTGGATGCGCAGTATTTT. The encoded protein is CASSYSTVDAQYF.

The chain links TRBV18 to TRBJ2-3, with 10 bases fitting TRBD2. There are 16 residues in the CDR3. Germline V CDR1 and CDR2: KGHSH, LQKENI. V lost 2 bases and J lost 2; bases outside the gene matches: 4. CDR3 sequence: CASSPEAGGYTDTQYF. In nucleotides, the CDR3 is TGTGCCAGCTCACCAGAAGCGGGGGGGTACACAGATACGCAGTATTTT.

This clonotype was observed a few times. V usage is TRBV2 and J usage is TRBJ2-7; 7 nucleotides match TRBD1. Germline trimming cut 7 bases from V and 0 bases from J; bases unmatched to any gene: 6. Germline CDR1 SNHLY, CDR2 FYNNEI. CDR3 length: 14 amino acids. CDR3 bases: TGTGCCAGCAAGGACAGGACTTACTCCTACGAGCAGTACTTC. This sequence encodes CASKDRTYSYEQYF.

Of note for this clonotype: Relative to the germline gene, one junction end is altered; a read error may explain this. CDR3 protein: CASSRLKGRGNEKRFF. In nucleotides, the CDR3 is TGTGCCAGCAGTCGTCTCAAAGGGCGGGGTAATGAAAAACGGTTTTTT. The rearrangement uses TRBV6-6 and TRBJ1-4; no reliable D call. Germline values: CDR1 MNHNY, CDR2 SVGAGI (reference sequence). This CDR3 is 16 amino acids long.

This clonotype was seen only a few times. The chain couples TRBV20-1 to TRBJ2-3, with TRBD2 matching over 12 bases. V gave up 2 bases and J gave up 5 bases; unmatched junction bases: 5. CDR1 and CDR2 from the germline V gene are DFQATT and SNEGSKA (reference sequence). The CDR3 is 15 amino acids. CDR3 loop: CSARNGLAGIDTQYF. The CDR3 nucleotides read TGCAGTGCTAGAAACGGACTAGCGGGGATAGATACGCAGTATTTT.

This clonotype was observed at least ten times. J is TRBJ2-5 and V is TRBV2; D unclear. The CDR3 has 15 residues. V was shortened by 2 bases and J by 4 bases, with 14 bases between the two germline ends. Germline V gene lookup returns CDR1 SNHLY and CDR2 FYNNEI. CDR3 DNA: TGTGCCAGCAGTGAACCGAGGACCAAGCGAGAGACCCAGTACTTC. Translating it yields CASSEPRTKRETQYF. The whole variable domain, remainder taken from reference TRBV2 and TRBJ2-5, is EPEVTQTPSHQVTQMGQEVILRCVPISNHLYFYWYRQILGQKVEFLVSFYNNEISEKSEIFDDQFSVERPDGSNFTLKIRSTKLEDSAMYFCASSEPRTKRETQYFGPGTRLLVL.

The chain has TRBV4-1 and TRBJ1-3; D perhaps matches TRBD1 (5 bases). Germline CDR1 reads MGHRA; CDR2 reads YSYEKL. V lost 1 base to trimming and J lost 8 bases, with 6 bases between them. The CDR3 is 12 amino acids. This CDR3 reads CASSQGGDTIYF. The CDR3 DNA reads as TGCGCCAGCAGCCAAGGGGGGGACACCATATATTTT.

This clonotype was observed a few times. J is TRBJ2-7 and V is TRBV5-1; D assignment may be TRBD1 or TRBD2 (6 bases each). The CDR3 extends over 16 amino acids. Germline V gives CDR1 SGHRS, CDR2 YFSETQ. V was trimmed by 2 bases and J by 3 bases, leaving 18 bases between them. The CDR3 is CASSLGGGSPYYEQYF. The CDR3, as DNA: TGCGCCAGCAGCTTAGGGGGAGGATCCCCCTACTACGAGCAGTACTTC.

The CDR3 is CASSPGGGGPDTQYF. DNA of the CDR3: TGCGCCAGCAGCCCGGGGGGCGGGGGACCAGATACGCAGTATTTT. The chain employs TRBV5-1 and TRBJ2-3, with D perhaps matching TRBD2 (7 bases). V lost 4 bases and J lost 4, with 16 bases in between. In germline, CDR1 is SGHRS, CDR2 YFSETQ. CDR3 length: 15 amino acids.

The chain couples TRBV28 to TRBJ2-7; perhaps TRBD2 as D (6 bases). V was cut by 10 bases and J by 6 bases, with 22 bases left in between. CDR3 length: 14 amino acids. Germline loops: CDR1 MDHEN, CDR2 SYDVKM. CDR3 region: CAIERGDRGVEQYF. The CDR3 bases are TGTGCCATCGAACGCGGGGACCGAGGTGTCGAGCAGTACTTC.

This clonotype turned up a few times. CDR3 residues: CASSATRNTEAFF. The CDR3 coding sequence is TGTGCCAGCAGTGCGACACGTAACACTGAAGCTTTCTTT. The chain employs TRBV6-1 and TRBJ1-1; D unresolved. The CDR3 is 13 residues long. Germline values: CDR1 MNHNS, CDR2 SASEGT. The V gene lost 4 bases and the J gene lost 2 bases, with 8 bases spanning the gap.